This is a list of T cell receptor beta chains from one sample in a study of blood T cell repertoires in COVID-19. Libraries were prepared by immunoSEQ multiplex PCR; TCRdb keeps only in-frame clonotypes and omits some of them. The data contain more than 200,000 clones, around 83% of them seen just once; the ten biggest clones take up roughly 8%. Specimen: peripheral blood. These receptors all stem from a woman between 50 and 59 years old with acute or convalescent COVID-19. Both conserved end residues are trimmed from each CDR3. Fields, in order: clone size, V gene, CDR3 length, CDR3 protein. Expanded clones get a size class; other rows say once, few or many, or leave the size out.

>-|TRBV5-4|13
ASSLGGTSGYEQY
>-|TRBV3-1/TRBV3-2|12
ASTGLAGVGIQY
>-|TRBV29-1|13
SVLSWTSGGHEQF
>many|TRBV5-5|12
ASSFGQGDGTQY
>-|TRBV5-1|14
ASSLAPSGSGETQY
>-|TRBV5-1|13
ASSALAGGQGEQF
>-|TRBV29-1|13
SVEDRHSSYNEQF
>-|TRBV6-5|12
ASSYEARNSPLH
>-|TRBV6-5|11
ASSYSAGYEQY
>-|TRBV6-1|13
ASSELSAGLTEAF
>-|TRBV29-1|12
SANSGSRTDTQY
>-|TRBV12-5|13
ASGQDRGNHNEQF
>-|TRBV7-3|12
ASSPIPESETQY
>-|TRBV10-3|11
AITDRNTGELF
>-|TRBV27|13
ASSFGTSGSDTQY
>-|TRBV2|13
ASSEDRLAGDTQY
>-|TRBV28|12
ASSAGGMNTEAF
>-|TRBV5-5|12
ASSLTTGGTEAF
>-|TRBV7-2|13
ASSLSGQGAEGYT
>-|TRBV23-1|13
ASSPPGLAGLEQY
>few|TRBV24-1|14
ATSAPRAEGADTQY
>-|TRBV6-5|14
ASSSRPNRGNNEQF
>-|TRBV5-4|14
ASSSMTSGGSDEQF